This record concerns one T cell receptor beta chain sequence. Its antigen remains unidentified. One base away there is no much larger clone; base qualities are not given. Unmatched junction bases come to 9, with V trimmed by 1 base and J by 2 bases. Looking up the germline V gene (reference sequence) yields CDR1 SEHNR and CDR2 FQNEAQ. The CDR3 sequence holds 18 residues, the cysteine and phenylalanine included. The kept DNA is CDR3 alone, 54 bases in frame from the first base. TCR CDR3 regions were amplified from genomic DNA by multiplex PCR using the deep immunoSEQ assay. Genomic DNA extracted from each cell subset was distributed evenly over all wells of several immunoSEQ 96-well plates, and each plate served as one replicate. Each replicate PCR for sorted subsets received 200 ng genomic DNA, equal to tens of thousands of T cell genomes. The purified libraries were quantified using a Qubit 3.0 fluorometer, sized with a Bioanalyzer 2100, and then quantified again using the KAPA Library Quantification kit. Every immunoSEQ 96-well plate was sequenced on a separate single-read 150-cycle Illumina NextSeq 550 flow cell. The authors' analysis ran thus. The immunoSEQ output contained only junctional sequences without quality scores, so filtering could not match that applied to full-length reads. Sequences were annotated with PyIR, a Python wrapper for IgBLAST v1.9, using IMGT germline references to assign V/J genes and CDR3. Reads with weak V/J assignments (E-value above 1e-6), missing CDR3, stop codons, out-of-frame junctions, or ambiguous translated residues were removed. V3J clonotypes were defined by identical inferred V gene, J gene, and CDR3 amino acid sequence. Percentage overlap between repertoires was calculated by dividing the number of shared unique clonotypes by the size of the smaller repertoire. Richness of each repertoire was evaluated using RTK rarefaction, the Chao1 estimator, and Recon v2.1 estimates of unobserved clonotypes. OLGA was used to compute generation probabilities for all TCRbeta clonotypes that the gDNA method yielded from a few donors. Here the immuneACCESS table is served through TCRdb, limited to in-frame sequences with V and J called. Missing clones are a known gap in these copies; in checked studies unresolved V genes cover under half, and the rest lacks a known reason. Clone size and V and J calls were adopted from that table, with D and trimming inferred from the DNA. Present in this sample are roughly 1.4 million clones, around 98.5% of which were seen just once. The ten largest account for around 0.38% of the sample.

The entry originates in a study of shared clonotypes between healthy human individuals (dated by TCRdb to 2018 to 2021). Background on the whole study: The cohort included a few men and a couple of women between 18 and 49 years of age. For each donor, three plates each were used for CD4 naive and CD4 memory, two plates were used for CD8 naive, and one plate was used for CD8 memory. To estimate repertoire size and how much clonotypes are shared between individuals, the study performed deep sequencing of blood TCR repertoires from a few healthy adults. To increase sequencing depth and limit assay-specific biases, TCR repertoire library preparation and sequencing were carried out by different laboratories using diverse techniques. Leukapheresis yielded between about 0.94 and 10 billion PBMCs per donor. Broad study findings and their caveats: Clonotypes shared by all four sorted-subset donors showed higher generation probabilities than non-shared clonotypes. Larger estimated clonotype richness was generally found for naive subsets than for memory subsets. Because the study included only a small number of donors, the genetic and exposure-history diversity represented was limited. Rarefaction of sorted-subset datasets indicated incomplete sequencing despite the large sequencing depth. Pairwise subsampling led to the expectation that sequencing depth would affect the degree of clonotype sharing among donors. When a handful of donors were compared, the shared fraction of clonotypes was about 5% for naive CD4, 3.5% for naive CD8, about 2.4% for memory CD4, and less than 0.5% for memory CD8. Sampling was limited to blood, and TCR repertoires in tissue likely differ from TCR repertoires in blood.

Healthy HIV-negative adults with no recently reported acute infections or vaccinations were included as donors. All donors were Caucasian adults living in Nashville, Tennessee, USA. Magnetic negative selection was used to enrich CD4+ T cells, after which naive cells were positively selected on CD45RA and the negative fraction became the memory subset. Blood was obtained by leukapheresis, after which PBMCs were separated by Ficoll-Histopaque density gradient centrifugation and cryopreserved in liquid nitrogen vapor phase. Purity and quantity of every magnetically sorted T cell population were checked by analytical flow cytometry. Genomic DNA was isolated from every sorted fraction and measured by UV absorbance on a Nanodrop 2000c.

Sequencing used naive CD4+ T cells sorted from blood. In the paper's terms, the cell subset or site label means: CD45RA+ positively selected. This TCR came from a man aged 25-45 years in good health. Recombination connected TRBV7-9 to TRBJ2-3; TRBD2 aligns with 10 central bases. The sequenced DNA: TGTGCCAGCAGCTTAGGGTCCGGGACTAGCGAGTACACAGATACGCAGTATTTT. Translation gives CASSLGSGTSEYTDTQYF.